This T cell receptor beta chain is drawn from a study of blood T cells in healthy people across ages (dated by TCRdb to between 2014 and 2016). General notes on the study: In model experiments, template switching captured roughly one uniquely barcoded TCR beta cDNA molecule for every two T cells. The study measured age-related changes in TCR beta repertoire diversity using deep sequencing normalized with unique cDNA molecular identifiers. Four age groups were formed from the donors: young (average approximately 15 years), middle-aged (approximately 39), aged (about 62) and long-lived (more than 75). For two donors (one aged 18 to 29 and one aged 80 or older), the study analyzed two additional independent replicas of 1 million unique cDNA reads from the same blood draw. Here is what the overall study found, with its caveats: Compared with the aged group, more naive CD4+ T cells, fewer expanded clones and increased TCR diversity were shown by the long-lived group, suggesting age selection. Observed TCR beta diversity correlated strongly with the percentage of naive T cells measured by flow cytometry. Estimates of total diversity based on one million sequenced T cells were considered lower bounds and underestimates. As age increased, observed TCR beta diversity per million T cells dropped in a roughly linear way, and a significant reduction was already evident by age 40. Because the CMV infection status of the donors was unknown, age-related changes in expanded clonotypes may potentially have been confounded. Bulk unsorted PBMC profiling prevented conclusive comparison of naive and antigen-experienced compartments.

On this clonotype: This receptor's antigen is unknown. It has no much larger one-base neighbor in the sample; base qualities were not kept.

The roughly 39 donors, aged about 6 to 90 years, were systemically healthy Caucasian individuals from Russia. Ten milliliters of peripheral blood were collected from each donor into EDTA-treated Vacutainer tubes. PBMCs were isolated by Ficoll-Paque density-gradient centrifugation, with at least 6 million obtained per sample. Total RNA was extracted from PBMCs with Trizol reagent, with at least 5.5 micrograms obtained per sample. The percentages of naive CD45RAhigh/CD27high T cells were determined by flow cytometry on a PBMC aliquot from every donor. Library construction relied on 5' RACE. Sequencing was performed on an Illumina HiSeq 2500. The second PCR ran for roughly 6 to 11 cycles and used a J-beta primer mix along with a sample-barcoded 5' primer. A template-switch 5' adaptor carrying 12 random nucleotides introduced a unique molecular identifier onto each TCR beta cDNA molecule. Each sample yielded at least 2.5 million CDR3-containing paired-end reads. The Mint cDNA synthesis kit, primed by a TRBC-specific oligonucleotide, was used to synthesize first-strand cDNA from all RNA. Following uracil-DNA glycosylase treatment, all cDNA underwent a first 18-cycle PCR with the universal primers M1SS and BC2_uni_R. Concerning the study's data processing: For normalization, 1 million high-quality reads, each with a distinct molecular identifier, were randomly selected from each sample. Reads sharing molecular identifiers were discarded rather than binned into consensus sequences. MiTCR, run with a Q25 quality threshold and the strictest error-elimination algorithm, handled CDR3 identification, clonotype clustering and error correction. Lower-bound total TCR beta diversity was estimated with a nonparametric unseen species model using Euler transformation. TCRdb took the public reads, trimmed them with fastp at Q25, ran MiXCR for clone calling and kept in-frame beta chains. Rows are combined by CDR3 protein, so each entry shows the most common genes and DNA. The V and J calls were determined by TCRdb, not by the authors. The sample profile shows fewer than 650,000 distinct CDR3 sequences; 25% to 35% of them were found once. Over 3.5% of the sample is held by the ten biggest clonotypes.

CDR1 and CDR2, looked up from the germline V gene, are LGHNA and YSLEER. The CDR3 sequence holds 16 residues, the cysteine and phenylalanine included. Only the CDR3 DNA stays, 48 bases, in frame from base 1. The sample was also linked to a second study, of T cells of mothers and their children. In that second paper, the authors write: The donors were nine systemically healthy Caucasian individuals, made up of three mothers and their six children. cDNA synthesis consumed the entire amount of extracted RNA, loaded at around 1.5 ug RNA in each 15 ul reaction. Sample barcodes and 2-4 random nucleotides were added via the M1S primer in the second PCR. More than 8 million TCR beta CDR3 reads were obtained from each mother, and approximately 3 million reads were obtained from each child. Thymic selection shapes the output of TCR recombination in a similar way in related and unrelated pairs, and inherited differences have a minor effect. Normalized repertoire overlap was always found to be slightly, but never significantly, higher in related mother-child pairs than in unrelated mother-child pairs. No persistent microchimeric T cell clones were detected, at a sensitivity of roughly 100 clones per million clonotypes. To look for features that set related mother-child pairs apart from unrelated individuals, the researchers ran deep NGS to compare the TCR beta repertoires of mothers and children. On average, the children were approximately 11 +/- 4 years old, while the mothers were 40 +/- 4 years old. After adapters were ligated using NEBNext reagents, the libraries underwent 100+100 nt paired-end sequencing on an Illumina HiSeq 2000. To prevent cross-contamination, the mother and child libraries were prepared a month apart and were sequenced in separate runs. Each donor had between roughly 450,000 and 2,300,000 distinct TCR beta clonotypes identified. Naive TCR beta clonotypes were estimated from low-frequency clonotypes matched to each donor's FACS-determined naive share, without sorting.

Sequenced material: blood. This sequence was found in a boy between 2 and 10 years old in good health. The rearranged segments are TRBV4-3 and TRBJ2-1; matching of 6 bases hints at TRBD2 as the D gene. The J call may be in error: the DNA end matches TRBJ2-7 better. The CDR3 here reads CASSQDLADPSYEQYF. The DNA sequence is TGCGCCAGCAGCCAAGATTTAGCGGATCCCTCCTACGAGCAGTACTTC.